These 30 T cell receptor beta chains originate from one sample sequenced in a study of OX40 agonist ivuxolimab in advanced cancers. The table came from immunoSEQ multiplex PCR; TCRdb's copy has only in-frame clones and leaves some out. This sample has tens of thousands of clones, with about three quarters found just once. Here the sequenced sample was CD4+ or CD8+ T cells sorted from blood, taken in a trial of the OX40 agonist ivuxolimab. Source of these receptors: an adult with an advanced solid tumor such as melanoma, head and neck, liver or kidney cancer.

This sequence joins TRBV7-9 and TRBJ2-7; perhaps D is TRBD1 or TRBD2 (5 bases each). V was trimmed by 3 bases and J by 1 base, leaving 13 bases between them. CDR3 length: 15 residues. CDR1 and CDR2 from the germline V gene are SEHNR and FQNEAQ (reference sequence). CDR3 amino acids: CASSLGTGMSYEQYF. CDR3 bases: TGTGCCAGCAGCTTGGGGACGGGAATGTCCTACGAGCAGTACTTC.

The chain recombines TRBV6-1 with TRBJ2-5, with 15 bases aligning to TRBD2. Gene TRBJ2-7 matches the end of the DNA better, so the J call may be wrong. Germline V lookup: CDR1 MNHNS, CDR2 SASEGT. The CDR3 runs 17 residues. The CDR3 reads CASSALRTSGRGNEQYF. The CDR3 DNA reads TGTGCCAGCAGTGCATTAAGGACTAGCGGGAGGGGCAACGAGCAGTACTTC.

This chain links TRBV27 with TRBJ2-7; 8 bases are a match to TRBD1. The V and J ends lost 6 bases and 3 bases, in that order; junction bases with no gene match: 7. The CDR3 runs 14 residues. The germline gives CDR1 MNHEY, CDR2 SMNVEV (reference sequence). CDR3 DNA: TGTGCCAGCAGACCCGGGACAGGAGACTACGAGCAGTACTTC. It codes for CASRPGTGDYEQYF.

Comments on this clone: A junction end diverges from the germline sequence, so it may reflect a read error. The rearrangement links TRBV11-1 to TRBJ2-3, with D maybe TRBD2 (6 bases). The germline V gene has CDR1 SGHAT and CDR2 FQDESV (reference sequence). The CDR3 is made up of 14 amino acids. CDR3 loop: CASSLAASTDTQYF. DNA for the CDR3: TGTGCCAGCAGTTTAGCGGCTAGCACAGATACGCAGTATTTT.

V gene TRBV9 combines with J gene TRBJ2-1; possible D gene TRBD2, 6 bases. Germline lookup yields CDR1 SGDLS and CDR2 YYNGEE. The CDR3 totals 15 residues. V shed 0 bases and J shed 4 bases, with 11 bases lying between them. The CDR3: CASSVEWGGYNEQFF. CDR3 bases: TGTGCCAGCAGCGTAGAATGGGGAGGATACAATGAGCAGTTCTTC.

This chain uses TRBV18 with TRBJ2-6, with TRBD1 matching over 9 bases. With 1 base clipped from V and 4 bases from J, the junction kept 5 bases outside the gene matches. CDR3 length: 17 residues. Germline V gene lookup returns CDR1 KGHSH and CDR2 LQKENI. Here the CDR3 DNA reads TGTGCCAGCTCACCACAACAGGGGGCGCAAGGGGCCAACGTCCTGACTTTC. This sequence encodes CASSPQQGAQGANVLTF. Filled out from reference TRBV18 and TRBJ2-6, the complete variable domain reads NAGVMQNPRHLVRRRGQEARLRCSPMKGHSHVYWYRQLPEEGLKFMVYLQKENIIDESGMPKERFSAEFPKEGPSILRIQQVVRGDSAAYFCASSPQQGAQGANVLTFGAGSRLTVL.

The chain links TRBV27 to TRBJ1-2, with D perhaps TRBD1 (5 bases). This CDR3 is 13 amino acids long. V dropped 1 base and J dropped 6 bases, with 9 bases sitting between them. The germline V gene has CDR1 MNHEY and CDR2 SMNVEV (reference sequence). The DNA for the CDR3 is TGTGCCAGCAGTTTATATCCAGGGCATGGCTACACCTTC. It specifies CASSLYPGHGYTF.

CDR3 residues: CASSLGTSGGKREQYF. The DNA for the CDR3 is TGTGCCAGCAGCCTCGGGACTAGCGGGGGGAAACGCGAGCAGTACTTC. The chain has TRBV5-4 and TRBJ2-7, with 15 bases lining up with TRBD2. V trimming: 4 bases; J trimming: 6 bases; junction bases outside the gene matches: 8. Per the germline V gene, CDR1 is SGHNT and CDR2 is YYREEE (reference sequence). The CDR3 spans 16 residues.

This clone was seen a single time. The V gene is TRBV7-9, the J gene TRBJ2-7; D not resolved. Trimming removed 7 bases at V and 4 bases at J, with 11 bases between. Germline V gene lookup returns CDR1 SEHNR and CDR2 FQNEAQ (reference sequence). CDR3 length: 12 residues. CDR3 amino acids: CASTAAGYEQYF. Here the CDR3 DNA reads TGTGCCAGCACCGCAGCTGGTTACGAGCAGTACTTC.

This clone was detected many times. The chain couples TRBV4-2 to TRBJ2-3, with D perhaps matching TRBD1 or TRBD2 (6 bases each). The germline V gene encodes CDR1 LGHNA and CDR2 YNFKEQ. The V and J ends lost 0 bases and 4 bases respectively, with 11 bases between them. CDR3 size: 15 residues. CDR3 sequence: CASSQDGGGADTQYF. The CDR3 DNA is TGTGCCAGCAGCCAAGACGGAGGGGGAGCAGATACGCAGTATTTT.

This chain uses TRBV10-3 with TRBJ2-3; tentative D call: TRBD1 (6 bases). V was pared by 6 bases and J by 6 bases, with 13 bases between. This CDR3 is 13 amino acids long. CDR1 and CDR2 from the germline V gene are ENHRY and SYGVKD. CDR3 loop: CAISAQGTDTQYF. The CDR3 bases are TGTGCCATCAGCGCACAGGGAACGGATACGCAGTATTTT.

The rearrangement uses TRBV6-1 and TRBJ2-2, with D tentatively TRBD1 or TRBD2 (5 bases each). Germline lookup yields CDR1 MNHNS and CDR2 SASEGT. This CDR3 is built from 15 residues. V lost 6 bases and J 3 bases, leaving 14 bases between the germline ends. The CDR3 DNA follows: TGTGCCAGCAGGGTCTTGGGACGTTACACCGGGGAGCTGTTTTTT. It specifies CASRVLGRYTGELFF.

The chain employs TRBV28 and TRBJ1-2, with D possibly being TRBD1 (5 bases). CDR1 MDHEN and CDR2 SYDVKM come from the germline V gene. V lost 5 bases, J lost 8 bases, and 15 bases lay in between. The CDR3 sequence is 13 residues long. The CDR3 nucleotides read TGTGCCAGCAGTATTGGCAGGGCACGAGGCTACACCTTC. Its protein is CASSIGRARGYTF.

This chain connects TRBV5-1 to TRBJ2-1; D remains unclear. V dropped 0 bases and J dropped 6 bases, with 10 bases sitting between them. Germline V gives CDR1 SGHRS, CDR2 YFSETQ. CDR3 length: 14 amino acids. CDR3 protein: CASSLGAFSNEQFF. The CDR3 region has the DNA TGCGCCAGCAGCTTGGGAGCGTTCAGCAATGAGCAGTTCTTC.

As regards this clone: The same CDR3 can be traced to other DNA sequences in this sample. The chain links TRBV7-9 to TRBJ2-2; D may be TRBD1 or TRBD2 (5 bases each). This CDR3 spans 14 amino acids. The germline gives CDR1 SEHNR, CDR2 FQNEAQ (reference sequence). V lost 5 bases to trimming and J lost 3 bases, with 10 bases between them. The CDR3 DNA reads as TGTGCCAGCAGCACAGTGGGGGACACCGGGGAGCTGTTTTTT. It translates to CASSTVGDTGELFF.

This chain joins TRBV5-4 and TRBJ2-1, with D tentatively TRBD2 (6 bases). This CDR3 comprises 14 residues. Trimming cost V 2 bases and J 4 bases, with 10 bases left between them. In germline, CDR1 is SGHNT, CDR2 YYREEE (reference sequence). CDR3 DNA: TGTGCCAGCAGCTTTGGGGGGAGGTACAATGAGCAGTTCTTC. Translated: CASSFGGRYNEQFF. The whole variable domain, filled in from reference TRBV5-4 and TRBJ2-1, reads ETGVTQSPTHLIKTRGQQVTLRCSSQSGHNTVSWYQQALGQGPQFIFQYYREEENGRGNFPPRFSGLQFPNYSSELNVNALELDDSALYLCASSFGGRYNEQFFGPGTRLTVL.

The V gene is TRBV30, the J gene TRBJ1-1; TRBD1 might be the D (5 bases). With 4 bases removed from V and 6 bases from J, the gap between germline ends came to 9 bases. CDR3 length equals 11 residues. Per the germline V gene, CDR1 is GTSNPN and CDR2 is SVGIG (reference sequence). CDR3 sequence reads: CAWNSGAEAFF. Written as DNA, the CDR3 is TGTGCCTGGAACTCGGGGGCTGAAGCTTTCTTT.

This chain uses TRBV5-4 with TRBJ2-7; D is perhaps TRBD2 (5 bases). In germline, CDR1 is SGHNT, CDR2 YYREEE (reference sequence). Trimming cost V 2 bases and J 2 bases, with 14 bases left between them. The CDR3 is 15 amino acids. The CDR3 spells CASSFETGSAYEQYF. CDR3 coding DNA: TGTGCCAGCAGCTTTGAGACGGGATCCGCCTACGAGCAGTACTTC.

The chain joins TRBV7-9 to TRBJ2-2; 7 bases agree with TRBD2. Germline CDR1 and CDR2: SEHNR and FQNEAQ (reference sequence). CDR3 size: 18 residues. The V gene end was trimmed by 5 bases and the J gene end by 1 base; junction bases not matched to a gene: 13. This CDR3 reads CASSPIGGRMRNTGELFF. The CDR3 bases are TGTGCCAGCAGCCCCATCGGGGGGAGGATGAGGAACACCGGGGAGCTGTTTTTT.

The J gene is TRBJ2-7, the V gene TRBV7-3; the D is unclear. CDR3 length equals 12 residues. The V gene lost 4 bases and the J gene lost 6 bases, with 10 bases spanning the gap. Per germline, CDR1 SGHTA and CDR2 FQGTGA. In DNA, the CDR3 is TGTGCCAGCAGCTCGAGGACGTCCGAGCAGTACTTC. Translation: CASSSRTSEQYF.

This chain connects TRBV6-1 to TRBJ2-2, with D hard to call. CDR3 size: 12 residues. The V end was cut by 6 bases, the J end by 6 bases, with 8 bases between. Germline V gene sequence: CDR1 MNHNS, CDR2 SASEGT. The CDR3 loop reads CASSPHAGELFF. For the CDR3, the DNA is TGTGCCAGCAGCCCACACGCCGGGGAGCTGTTTTTT.

The CDR3 loop reads CASSLETSGRGEQFF. The CDR3, as DNA: TGTGCCAGCAGCTTAGAGACTAGCGGGAGGGGGGAGCAGTTCTTC. The genes are TRBV13 and TRBJ2-1, with TRBD2 matching 14 bases. V lost 1 base, J lost 10 bases, and 3 bases stayed unmatched. The CDR3 length is 15 residues. Germline CDR1 reads PRHDT; CDR2 reads FYEKMQ (reference sequence).

DNA for the CDR3: TGTGCCAGCAGCTTCCCCTGGGCAACTAATGAAAAACTGTTTTTT. It specifies CASSFPWATNEKLFF. The J gene is TRBJ1-4, the V gene TRBV5-8; no clear D gene. The germline V gene encodes CDR1 SGHTS and CDR2 YDEGEE. V was trimmed by 2 bases and J by 0 bases, leaving 8 bases between them. The CDR3 is made up of 15 amino acids.

The V and J genes are TRBV7-9 and TRBJ2-2; no clear D gene. The CDR3 totals 15 residues. The V and J ends lost 1 base and 1 base respectively, with 7 bases between them. Per the germline V gene, CDR1 is SEHNR and CDR2 is FQNEAQ (reference sequence). CDR3 protein: CASSLVMGNTGELFF. The CDR3 DNA reads TGTGCCAGCAGCTTAGTTATGGGGAACACCGGGGAGCTGTTTTTT.

V gene TRBV29-1 combines with J gene TRBJ2-5; no clear D gene. The CDR3 has 13 residues. The germline V and J ends were trimmed by 3 bases and 3 bases, with 11 bases remaining between them. The V gene's germline CDR1 is SQVTM and CDR2 ANQGSEA. The CDR3 protein is CSVDQASEETQYF. The CDR3, as DNA: TGCAGCGTTGACCAGGCTTCTGAAGAGACCCAGTACTTC.

J is TRBJ1-2 and V is TRBV7-3, with D possibly being TRBD1 (5 bases). The ends were cut back, 8 bases at V and 13 bases at J, with 26 bases in the middle. The CDR3 is made up of 14 amino acids. CDR1 and CDR2 from the germline V gene are SGHTA and FQGTGA. In DNA form, the CDR3 reads TGTGCCAGCGGGATGGAACTCCTCGTTCGGGACTTCACCTTC. This encodes CASGMELLVRDFTF.

This clone showed up just a few times. This rearrangement joins TRBV6-1 to TRBJ2-1, with 10 nucleotides matching TRBD2. The CDR3 is made up of 15 amino acids. The trim removed 9 bases at V and 2 bases at J, leaving 7 bases unmatched. Looked up from germline, CDR1 is MNHNS and CDR2 is SASEGT. CDR3 loop: CASDESGGAYNEQFF. The CDR3 DNA sequence: TGTGCCAGTGACGAGAGCGGGGGGGCCTACAATGAGCAGTTCTTC.

V is TRBV29-1 and J is TRBJ1-1; D is ambiguous. Germline loops: CDR1 SQVTM, CDR2 ANQGSEA. CDR3 length: 13 amino acids. With 5 bases removed from V and 1 base from J, the gap between germline ends came to 11 bases. The CDR3, as DNA: TGCAGCGTTAGACCCCCCGAGAACACTGAAGCTTTCTTT. Translating it yields CSVRPPENTEAFF.

This chain connects TRBV6-6 to TRBJ1-1, with 7 bases lining up with TRBD1. Germline CDR1 is MNHNY and CDR2 is SVGAGI (reference sequence). V lost 6 bases, J lost 4 bases, and 8 bases stayed unmatched. The CDR3 spans 14 residues. CDR3 loop: CASRIQGTGTEAFF. DNA for the CDR3: TGTGCCAGCAGGATACAGGGGACTGGCACTGAAGCTTTCTTT.

The chain links TRBV11-3 to TRBJ2-6, with D perhaps TRBD2 (6 bases). Trimming left V 5 bases short and J 1 base short, with 24 bases between. CDR1 is SGHNT, CDR2 YENEEA, per germline. CDR3 size: 20 residues. CDR3 residues: CASSPRSVGTVGSGANVLTF. In nucleotides, the CDR3 is TGTGCCAGCAGCCCCCGGTCGGTTGGGACTGTTGGGTCTGGGGCCAACGTCCTGACTTTC.